The 32 T cell receptor beta chains listed next were all sequenced from one sample in a study of brain T cells in children with intractable seizures. Surgery cases with the highest brain T cell transcript signatures were chosen for sequencing. Sequenced by immunoSEQ multiplex PCR; TCRdb stores in-frame clones only, minus some. The sample holds 1,500 to 2,500 clones, 60% to 80% seen once. The sample was resected brain tissue, taken at surgery. The receptors were gathered from a girl aged 2-10 years with tuberous sclerosis and intractable seizures.

The chain combines TRBV12-3 or TRBV12-4 with TRBJ2-5; perhaps TRBD2 as D (5 bases). Trimming stripped 6 bases from V and 5 bases from J, with 10 bases between. The CDR3 has 12 amino acids. The CDR3 DNA is TGTGCCAGCAGCCCCCAGCGGGAGACCCAGTACTTC. Translated, it gives CASSPQRETQYF.

This clone was counted once. In DNA, the CDR3 is TGTGCCACCAGTGATTCTGTCGGAAATGAGCAGTTCTTC. This encodes CATSDSVGNEQFF. The V gene is TRBV24-1, the J gene TRBJ2-1; no definite D call. Trimming removed 2 bases at V and 7 bases at J, with 8 bases between. CDR3 size: 13 residues. Germline V gene lookup returns CDR1 KGHDR and CDR2 SFDVKD.

CDR3 amino acids: CASSESTGSGANVLTF. CDR3 coding DNA: TGTGCCAGCAGTGAATCTACAGGGTCTGGGGCCAACGTCCTGACTTTC. The gene calls are TRBV6-1 and TRBJ2-6, with a weak D call TRBD1 (6 bases). Germline CDR1 reads MNHNS; CDR2 reads SASEGT. The CDR3 loop spans 16 amino acids. V lost 2 bases and J 1 base, leaving 9 bases between the germline ends.

The rearrangement joins TRBV19 to TRBJ1-5; D uncertain. Germline CDR1 and CDR2: LNHDA and SQIVND (reference sequence). Trimming took 6 bases from V and 15 from J, leaving 15 bases between them. There are 11 residues in the CDR3. The CDR3 sequence is CASRRHGELHF. The CDR3 DNA sequence: TGTGCCAGTAGGCGCCACGGTGAATTGCATTTT.

The chain uses TRBV11-2 and TRBJ2-7; D is uncertain. The CDR3 contains 14 residues. Germline lookup yields CDR1 SGHAT and CDR2 FQNNGV. V lost 1 base, J lost 2 bases, and 9 bases lay in between. Here the CDR3 reads CASSLGVLTYEQYF. The CDR3 DNA follows: TGTGCCAGCAGCTTAGGGGTCTTAACCTACGAGCAGTACTTC. The variable domain in full, completed from reference TRBV11-2 and TRBJ2-7, reads EAGVAQSPRYKIIEKRQSVAFWCNPISGHATLYWYQQILGQGPKLLIQFQNNGVVDDSQLPKDRFSAERLKGVDSTLKIQPAKLEDSAVYLCASSLGVLTYEQYFGPGTRLTVT.

The chain joins TRBV4-3 to TRBJ2-4; D gene unclear. The germline V gene has CDR1 LGHNA and CDR2 YSLEER. The CDR3 spans 19 residues. Trimming stripped 0 bases from V and 0 bases from J, with 18 bases between. The CDR3 DNA is TGCGCCAGCAGCCAAGAGTCCCTCGGGCCCTCCGGAGCCAAAAACATTCAGTACTTC. Its protein product is CASSQESLGPSGAKNIQYF.

The CDR3 DNA reads as TGTGCCAGCAGTTTAGGGCGACTAGCGGGAAACACCGGGGAGCTGTTTTTT. Amino acids: CASSLGRLAGNTGELFF. This sequence joins TRBV27 and TRBJ2-2, with 11 bases identical to TRBD2. Germline V gene lookup returns CDR1 MNHEY and CDR2 SMNVEV (reference sequence). V gave up 2 bases and J gave up 2 bases; unmatched junction bases: 4. CDR3 length: 17 amino acids.

The chain combines TRBV5-1 with TRBJ1-4; D is possibly TRBD1 (5 bases). The length of the CDR3 is 14 residues. Germline-derived CDR1 and CDR2 are SGHRS and YFSETQ. With 5 bases removed from V and 0 bases from J, the gap between germline ends came to 8 bases. This chain's CDR3 is CASRPQATNEKLFF. In DNA form, the CDR3 reads TGCGCCAGCAGGCCACAGGCAACTAATGAAAAACTGTTTTTT.

The V call is TRBV5-1, the J call TRBJ2-7; D unresolved. Germline lookup yields CDR1 SGHRS and CDR2 YFSETQ. This CDR3 contains 16 residues. Trimming took off 2 bases at V and 4 bases at J, with 19 bases between the two ends. CDR3 nucleotides: TGCGCCAGCAGCTTAGGTGATGGCTTGGGTCGGTACGAGCAGTACTTC. Translating gives CASSLGDGLGRYEQYF.

The chain has TRBV11-3 and TRBJ2-4; TRBD2 aligns across 8 bases. Germline values: CDR1 SGHNT, CDR2 YENEEA. Trimming at V came to 11 bases and at J to 0 bases, leaving 3 bases not matched to a gene. This CDR3 is 13 amino acids long. CDR3 residues: CARGGLAKNIQYF. Here the CDR3 DNA reads TGTGCCCGGGGGGGGTTAGCCAAAAACATTCAGTACTTC. Full variable domain (rest looked up from reference TRBV11-3 and TRBJ2-4): EAGVVQSPRYKIIEKKQPVAFWCNPISGHNTLYWYLQNLGQGPELLIRYENEEAVDDSQLPKDRFSAERLKGVDSTLKIQPAELGDSAVYLCARGGLAKNIQYFGAGTRLSVL.

V gene TRBV9 combines with J gene TRBJ1-2; TRBD1 might be the D (6 bases). Germline CDR1 reads SGDLS; CDR2 reads YYNGEE. V lost 4 bases and J 3 bases, leaving 22 bases between the germline ends. The CDR3 is made up of 17 amino acids. The CDR3 reads CASSRLSSTGYYYGYTF. In DNA, the CDR3 is TGTGCCAGCAGCCGCCTATCTTCGACAGGCTATTACTATGGCTACACCTTC.

The chain combines TRBV19 with TRBJ2-3; D is perhaps TRBD1 (5 bases). Germline V lookup: CDR1 LNHDA, CDR2 SQIVND (reference sequence). The V end lost 8 bases, the J end lost 1 base, and 13 bases lay between the germline ends. This CDR3 contains 14 residues. The CDR3 sequence is CASQELGGTDTQYF. The CDR3 nucleotides read TGTGCCAGTCAGGAGCTAGGGGGCACAGATACGCAGTATTTT.

The chain links TRBV6-1 to TRBJ1-6; no clear D gene. CDR1 is MNHNS and CDR2 is SASEGT in the germline V gene. CDR3 length equals 12 residues. V lost 2 bases and J 7 bases, leaving 3 bases between the germline ends. The CDR3 DNA follows: TGTGCCAGCAGTGAATCCAATTCACCCCTCCACTTT. Translating gives CASSESNSPLHF.

This chain uses TRBV7-2 with TRBJ2-7, with a possible D match to TRBD1 (7 bases). Trimming removed 5 bases at V and 3 bases at J, with 14 bases between. This CDR3 has 14 residues. Looked up from germline, CDR1 is SGHTA and CDR2 is FQGNSA. The CDR3 loop reads CASSRRGTDYEQYF. DNA of the CDR3: TGTGCCAGCAGCCGGAGGGGGACAGACTACGAGCAGTACTTC.

V usage is TRBV7-8 and J usage is TRBJ1-5, with D perhaps TRBD1 (5 bases). The CDR3 runs to 15 residues. Trimming took 1 base from V and 5 from J, leaving 12 bases between them. Germline loops: CDR1 SGHVS, CDR2 FQNEAQ. The CDR3 here is CASSLEQGRDQPQHF. Written as DNA, the CDR3 is TGTGCCAGCAGCTTAGAGCAGGGTCGGGATCAGCCCCAGCATTTT.

This clone was detected only a few times. The chain couples TRBV6-2 or TRBV6-3 to TRBJ1-1, with D hard to call. The CDR3 is 13 residues long. Trimming took off 5 bases at V and 3 bases at J, with 10 bases between the two ends. CDR1 and CDR2 (germline): MNHEY, SVGEGT. CDR3 residues: CASSNAAYTEAFF. The CDR3 coding sequence is TGTGCCAGCAGTAACGCAGCGTACACTGAAGCTTTCTTT.

This chain joins TRBV5-6 and TRBJ2-7; 7 bases map to TRBD2. The CDR3 spans 13 residues. V shed 5 bases, J shed 0 bases, and the junction held 2 bases outside the gene matches. Germline lookup yields CDR1 SGHDT and CDR2 YYEEEE. CDR3 sequence reads: CASRGGSSYEQYF. In DNA, the CDR3 is TGTGCCAGCAGGGGGGGGAGCTCCTACGAGCAGTACTTC.

The chain combines TRBV24-1 with TRBJ2-5; D perhaps matches TRBD2 (5 bases). The CDR3 consists of 14 residues. With 4 bases removed from V and 5 bases from J, the gap between germline ends came to 13 bases. The germline gives CDR1 KGHDR, CDR2 SFDVKD. The chain's CDR3 is CATSDPAGVETQYF. CDR3 DNA sequence: TGTGCCACCAGTGACCCCGCCGGGGTGGAGACCCAGTACTTC.

The V and J genes are TRBV6-2 or TRBV6-3 and TRBJ2-3; 10 nucleotides agree with TRBD1. The junction had 14 bases not matched to a gene; V was cut back by 5 bases and J by 6 bases. The CDR3 has 17 amino acids. The V gene's germline CDR1 is MNHEY and CDR2 SVGEGT. The CDR3 loop reads CASSQTGQGPLGDTQYF. The CDR3 DNA reads TGTGCCAGCAGTCAAACGGGACAGGGGCCCCTCGGGGATACGCAGTATTTT.

The V and J genes are TRBV5-4 and TRBJ2-3; D is perhaps TRBD2 (5 bases). CDR3 length equals 16 residues. From germline, CDR1 is SGHNT and CDR2 YYREEE (reference sequence). V lost 4 bases to trimming and J lost 2 bases, with 17 bases between them. The CDR3 protein is CASSPFGLGTTDTQYF. The CDR3 DNA sequence: TGTGCCAGCAGCCCATTTGGACTGGGTACCACAGATACGCAGTATTTT. The variable domain in full, completed from reference TRBV5-4 and TRBJ2-3, reads ETGVTQSPTHLIKTRGQQVTLRCSSQSGHNTVSWYQQALGQGPQFIFQYYREEENGRGNFPPRFSGLQFPNYSSELNVNALELDDSALYLCASSPFGLGTTDTQYFGPGTRLTVL.

The V call is TRBV6-5, the J call TRBJ2-7; 7 nucleotides match TRBD1. Germline values: CDR1 MNHEY, CDR2 SVGAGI. J was trimmed by 3 bases and V by 6 bases; bases with no gene match: 11. This CDR3 is 15 amino acids long. CDR3 amino acids: CASSLGWAGGYEQYF. In nucleotides, the CDR3 is TGTGCCAGCAGCCTCGGGTGGGCAGGGGGCTACGAGCAGTACTTC.

The rearrangement uses TRBV9 and TRBJ2-5; the match to TRBD2 covers 7 bases. The CDR3 covers 16 residues. The J segment lost 2 bases and the V segment lost 3 bases, leaving 10 bases of the junction unmatched. Germline CDR1 and CDR2: SGDLS and YYNGEE. CDR3 coding DNA: TGTGCCAGCAGCGGGGGAAGCGGGGCTGCGCAAGAGACCCAGTACTTC. Its protein product is CASSGGSGAAQETQYF.

V and J are TRBV3-1 (or the pseudogene TRBV3-2) and TRBJ2-4; TRBD2 agrees at 9 bases. The CDR3 sequence is 17 residues long. Germline lookup yields CDR1 LGHDT and CDR2 YNNKEL (reference sequence). With 4 bases clipped from V and 0 bases from J, the junction kept 7 bases outside the gene matches. This CDR3 is CASSLWASGVAKNIQYF. The CDR3 region has the DNA TGTGCCAGCAGCCTCTGGGCTAGCGGGGTAGCCAAAAACATTCAGTACTTC.

The chain joins TRBV6-5 to TRBJ1-2, with D possibly matching TRBD1 (5 bases). The CDR3 consists of 14 residues. CDR1 and CDR2 from the germline V gene are MNHEY and SVGAGI. V lost 6 bases and J lost 4, with 15 bases in between. CDR3 protein: CASSRAGTGYGYTF. CDR3 bases: TGTGCCAGCAGCCGCGCCGGGACTGGCTATGGCTACACCTTC.

This clone was observed once. This chain joins TRBV7-9 and TRBJ2-1, with TRBD2 matching over 13 bases. CDR1 is SEHNR, CDR2 FQNEAQ, per germline (reference sequence). The junction had 10 bases not matched to a gene; V was cut back by 5 bases and J by 3 bases. This CDR3 contains 18 residues. For the CDR3, the DNA is TGTGCCAGCAGCCCTATTACTAGCGGGGGGGCCATCTACAATGAGCAGTTCTTC. Translated: CASSPITSGGAIYNEQFF.

The V and J genes are TRBV3-1 (or the pseudogene TRBV3-2) and TRBJ2-1; 10 nucleotides line up with TRBD2. Germline CDR1 is LGHDT and CDR2 is YNNKEL (reference sequence). The ends lost 0 bases at V and 8 bases at J; junction bases unmatched: 4. CDR3 length: 15 residues. CDR3 nucleotides: TGTGCCAGCAGCCAAGAGAGCGGGGGGGCCGATGAGCAGTTCTTC. Its protein product is CASSQESGGADEQFF.

In this sample, this clone turned up once. The chain recombines TRBV7-9 with TRBJ1-2; TRBD1 matches at 8 bases. J was trimmed by 4 bases and V by 5 bases; bases with no gene match: 9. There are 15 residues in the CDR3. Germline V gives CDR1 SEHNR, CDR2 FQNEAQ (reference sequence). Here the CDR3 DNA reads TGTGCCAGCAGCCCTAGGACAGGGATAGGCTATGGCTACACCTTC. This gives the protein CASSPRTGIGYGYTF. Full variable domain (rest looked up from reference TRBV7-9 and TRBJ1-2): DTGVSQNPRHKITKRGQNVTFRCDPISEHNRLYWYRQTLGQGPEFLTYFQNEAQLEKSRLLSDRFSAERPKGSFSTLEIQRTEQGDSAMYLCASSPRTGIGYGYTFGSGTRLTVV.

V gene TRBV9 combines with J gene TRBJ2-2; D is perhaps TRBD1 (6 bases). CDR3 length equals 14 residues. V was trimmed by 1 base and J by 6 bases, leaving 10 bases between them. Germline CDR1 and CDR2: SGDLS and YYNGEE. The CDR3 DNA sequence: TGTGCCAGCAGCGTAACAGGGAATTCCGGGGAGCTGTTTTTT. This sequence encodes CASSVTGNSGELFF.

The chain links TRBV14 to TRBJ1-1, with D maybe TRBD1 (6 bases). The germline V gene has CDR1 SGHDN and CDR2 FVKESK. CDR3 length: 14 residues. Trimming shortened V by 4 bases and J by 2 bases, and 11 bases separated the two germline ends. CDR3: CASSPAGANTEAFF. Here the CDR3 DNA reads TGTGCCAGCAGCCCCGCGGGGGCCAACACTGAAGCTTTCTTT. Complete variable domain (other parts from reference TRBV14 and TRBJ1-1): EAGVTQFPSHSVIEKGQTVTLRCDPISGHDNLYWYRRVMGKEIKFLLHFVKESKQDESGMPNNRFLAERTGGTYSTLKVQPAELEDSGVYFCASSPAGANTEAFFGQGTRLTVV.

The gene calls are TRBV4-2 and TRBJ1-1; TRBD1 agrees at 7 bases. Unmatched junction bases numbered 9, after V lost 4 bases and J lost 1 base. The CDR3 extends over 16 amino acids. Per the germline V gene, CDR1 is LGHNA and CDR2 is YNFKEQ. The CDR3 DNA reads TGTGCCAGCAGCCCTAACCAGGACAGGACGAACACTGAAGCTTTCTTT. Protein product: CASSPNQDRTNTEAFF.

J is TRBJ2-7 and V is TRBV4-3, with 11 positions matching TRBD1. The germline CDR1 and CDR2 sequences are LGHNA and YSLEER. The ends lost 0 bases at V and 5 bases at J; junction bases unmatched: 6. This CDR3 is built from 16 residues. The CDR3 sequence: CASSQDPGQGADEQYF. The CDR3 DNA reads as TGCGCCAGCAGCCAAGACCCCGGACAGGGGGCCGACGAGCAGTACTTC.

V usage is TRBV19 and J usage is TRBJ2-1; D may be TRBD2 (6 bases). With 3 bases removed from V and 9 bases from J, the gap between germline ends came to 15 bases. Germline CDR1 reads LNHDA; CDR2 reads SQIVND (reference sequence). This CDR3 contains 14 residues. The CDR3 DNA reads as TGTGCCAGTAGTATCGGGCCCACCGGGGGTGAGCAGTTCTTC. Its translation is CASSIGPTGGEQFF.